The 9 T cell receptor beta chains given below trace back to one sample, sequenced in a study of breast tumors, draining lymph nodes, adjacent tissues. TCRdb analysed the multiplex PCR reads with MiXCR anew, one entry per CDR3 protein. The data show about 21,000 distinct CDR3 sequences, with around 41% seen just once and approximately 24% held by the top ten. The material sequenced was breast tumor tissue. The origin of the receptors is a female donor with breast cancer. Some clones in this sample may be carry-over from other donors' samples.

This clonotype was observed at least ten times. This chain links TRBV15 with TRBJ1-5; a weak D match, TRBD1 (6 bases). This CDR3 has 18 residues. Looked up from germline, CDR1 is LNHNV and CDR2 is YYDKDF (reference sequence). V was clipped by 1 base and J by 2 bases, with 18 bases between them. Here the CDR3 DNA reads TGTGCCACCAGCAGAGGTAGGGGGACCGAGCGCCGCAATCAGCCCCAGCATTTT. Translated, it gives CATSRGRGTERRNQPQHF.

V is TRBV11-2 and J is TRBJ2-7; 9 nucleotides match TRBD1. The V gene's germline CDR1 is SGHAT and CDR2 FQNNGV. Trimming at V came to 6 bases and at J to 1 base, leaving 7 bases not matched to a gene. The CDR3 has 15 residues. CDR3 sequence reads: CASSEADRGSYEQYF. CDR3 bases: TGTGCCAGCAGTGAAGCGGACAGGGGTTCCTACGAGCAGTACTTC.

This clonotype was counted many times. The chain carries TRBV25-1 and TRBJ1-3; D is ambiguous. Trimming stripped 6 bases from V and 4 bases from J, with 13 bases between. Germline CDR1 and CDR2: MGHDK and SYGVNS. The CDR3 spans 14 residues. The CDR3 loop is CASRDSGRGNTIYF. CDR3 nucleotide sequence: TGTGCCAGCAGGGACTCCGGGCGGGGAAACACCATATATTTT.

V gene TRBV5-1 combines with J gene TRBJ2-7; 7 nucleotides match TRBD2. V lost 3 bases and J lost 0; bases outside the gene matches: 9. The germline V gene encodes CDR1 SGHRS and CDR2 YFSETQ. The CDR3 totals 16 residues. CDR3 residues: CASSWDLTSVSYEQYF. The CDR3 region has the DNA TGCGCCAGCAGCTGGGATTTAACTAGCGTCTCCTACGAGCAGTACTTC. Complete variable domain (other parts from reference TRBV5-1 and TRBJ2-7): KAGVTQTPRYLIKTRGQQVTLSCSPISGHRSVSWYQQTPGQGLQFLFEYFSETQRNKGNFPGRFSGRQFSNSRSEMNVSTLELGDSALYLCASSWDLTSVSYEQYFGPGTRLTVT.

This clonotype was observed at least ten times. The CDR3 region is CASSLRGKQFF. The DNA for the CDR3 is TGTGCCAGCAGTTTGCGTGGTAAGCAGTTCTTC. This chain joins TRBV12-3 or TRBV12-4 and TRBJ2-1; no reliable D call. V lost 3 bases and J 11 bases, leaving 8 bases between the germline ends. This CDR3 has 11 residues.

Written as DNA, the CDR3 is TGCAGTGCTAGAGTTCTTGGACAGTTAGCTAACTATGGCTACACCTTC. Residues: CSARVLGQLANYGYTF. The J gene is TRBJ1-2, the V gene TRBV20-1; possibly TRBD1 for D (6 bases). Germline CDR1 and CDR2: DFQATT and SNEGSKA (reference sequence). V lost 1 base and J 0 bases, leaving 15 bases between the germline ends. The CDR3 is 16 residues long.

This clonotype was observed many times. The chain employs TRBV20-1 and TRBJ1-2; TRBD1 matches at 7 bases. This CDR3 is built from 17 residues. Unmatched junction bases numbered 12, after V lost 0 bases and J lost 2 bases. CDR1 and CDR2 from the germline V gene are DFQATT and SNEGSKA (reference sequence). The CDR3 loop is CSARDPTGVAQNYGYTF. The CDR3 coding sequence is TGCAGTGCTAGAGATCCCACAGGGGTGGCCCAGAACTATGGCTACACCTTC.

As for this clonotype: The CDR3 carries no conserved terminal phenylalanine or tryptophan, so it likely arises from a read error. J is TRBJ2-5 and V is TRBV20-1, with D maybe TRBD1 (6 bases). Germline loops: CDR1 DFQATT, CDR2 SNEGSKA (reference sequence). This CDR3 is 14 amino acids long. V was trimmed by 3 bases and J by 5 bases, leaving 16 bases between them. CDR3 in amino acids: CSARGRGSRETQYS. DNA of the CDR3: TGCAGTGCTAGGGGCAGGGGCTCACGGGAGACCCAGTACTCC.

This clonotype was detected only a few times. The chain uses TRBV12-3 or TRBV12-4 and TRBJ2-2; 13 nucleotides match TRBD2. The CDR3 is made up of 16 amino acids. V lost 4 bases and J lost 4; bases outside the gene matches: 3. The CDR3 here is CASSWTSGGPTGELFF. The DNA of the CDR3 is TGTGCCAGCAGTTGGACTAGCGGGGGCCCCACCGGGGAGCTGTTTTTT.